Sequencing of this T cell receptor (beta chain) was carried out in a study of blood T cells in healthy people across ages. Study-level findings and limits: A conclusive naive versus antigen-experienced comparison was prevented by the unsorted PBMCs. Strong correlation existed between TCR beta diversity and naive T cell percentage.

CDR3 size: 16 residues. The V and J ends lost 2 bases and 0 bases respectively, with 14 bases between them. Germline CDR1 is DFQATT and CDR2 is SNEGSKA (reference sequence). PCR was performed a second time for about 6 to 12 cycles using a sample-barcoded 5' primer and a J-beta primer mix. TCRdb reprocessed the 5' RACE reads via MiXCR and lists one record per CDR3 protein. The table records over a million distinct CDR3 sequences, roughly 59% of them present only once. This clonotype was recorded only once. The antigen remains unidentified. The TCR comes from a young man in good health. Input material: blood. V is TRBV20-1 and J is TRBJ2-1; TRBD2 might be the D (6 bases). The CDR3 is CSARSSVGNSYNEQFF. In DNA, the CDR3 is TGCAGTGCTAGATCTAGCGTGGGAAACTCCTACAATGAGCAGTTCTTC.